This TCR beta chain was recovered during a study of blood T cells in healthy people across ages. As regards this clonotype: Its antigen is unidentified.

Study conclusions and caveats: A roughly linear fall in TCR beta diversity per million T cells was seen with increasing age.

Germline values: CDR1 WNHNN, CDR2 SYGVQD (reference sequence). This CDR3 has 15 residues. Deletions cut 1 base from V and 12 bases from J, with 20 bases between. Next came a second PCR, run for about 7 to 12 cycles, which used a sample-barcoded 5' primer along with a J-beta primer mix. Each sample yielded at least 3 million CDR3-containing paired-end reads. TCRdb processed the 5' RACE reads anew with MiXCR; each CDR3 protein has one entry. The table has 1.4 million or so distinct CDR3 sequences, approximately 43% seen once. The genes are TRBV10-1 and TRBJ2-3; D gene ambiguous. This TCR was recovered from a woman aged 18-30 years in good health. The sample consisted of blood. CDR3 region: CASSEFGHSLVSQYF. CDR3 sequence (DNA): TGCGCCAGCAGTGAGTTCGGGCACTCTCTCGTCTCACAGTATTTT.